Included here is one T cell receptor beta chain sequence, with context. The sample is drawn from a study of blood T cell repertoires in COVID-19. The assay was immunoSEQ multiplex PCR, and TCRdb's table has in-frame clones only and misses some. This table has 200,000 to 300,000 clones, almost 85% appearing once. CDR1 and CDR2 (germline): WSHSY, SAAADI. V shed 6 bases and J 5 bases; nucleotides not matched to a gene: 8. This CDR3 is built from 15 residues. V and J are TRBV10-2 and TRBJ1-2; 11 positions match TRBD1. Input material: peripheral blood. The TCR was taken from a man between 50 and 59 years old with acute or convalescent COVID-19. This chain's CDR3 is CASRHGQGAAYGYTF. Written as DNA, the CDR3 is TGCGCCAGCAGGCACGGACAGGGGGCGGCTTATGGCTACACCTTC.